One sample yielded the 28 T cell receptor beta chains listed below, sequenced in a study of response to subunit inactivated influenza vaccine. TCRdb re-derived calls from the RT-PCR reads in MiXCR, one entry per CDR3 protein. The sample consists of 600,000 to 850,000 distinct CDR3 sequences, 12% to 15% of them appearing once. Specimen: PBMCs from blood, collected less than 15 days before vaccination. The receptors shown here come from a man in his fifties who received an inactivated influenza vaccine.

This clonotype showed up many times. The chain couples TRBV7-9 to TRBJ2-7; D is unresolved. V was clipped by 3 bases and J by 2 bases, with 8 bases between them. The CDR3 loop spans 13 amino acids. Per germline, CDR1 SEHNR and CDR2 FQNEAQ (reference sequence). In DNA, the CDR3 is TGTGCCAGCAGCTTGCACGGAACCTACGAGCAGTACTTC. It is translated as CASSLHGTYEQYF.

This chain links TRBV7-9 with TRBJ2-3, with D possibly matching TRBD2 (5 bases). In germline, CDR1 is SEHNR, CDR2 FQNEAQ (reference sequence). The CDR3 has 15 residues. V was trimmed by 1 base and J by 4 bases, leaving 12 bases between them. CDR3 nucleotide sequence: TGTGCCAGCAGCTTAGACGGAGGATGGTCAGATACGCAGTATTTT. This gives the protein CASSLDGGWSDTQYF.

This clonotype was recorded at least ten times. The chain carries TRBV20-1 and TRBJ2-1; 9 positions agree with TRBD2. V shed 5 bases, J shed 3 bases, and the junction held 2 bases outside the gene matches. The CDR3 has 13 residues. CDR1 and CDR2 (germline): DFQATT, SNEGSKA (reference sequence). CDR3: CSARSGSYNEQFF. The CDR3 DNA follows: TGCAGTGCTCGTAGCGGGAGCTACAATGAGCAGTTCTTC.

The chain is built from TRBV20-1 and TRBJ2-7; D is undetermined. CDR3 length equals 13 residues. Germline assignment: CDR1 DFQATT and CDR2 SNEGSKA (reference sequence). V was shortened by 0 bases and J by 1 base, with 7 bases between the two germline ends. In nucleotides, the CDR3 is TGCAGTGCTAGAGATGGGGAATCCTACGAGCAGTACTTC. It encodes CSARDGESYEQYF.

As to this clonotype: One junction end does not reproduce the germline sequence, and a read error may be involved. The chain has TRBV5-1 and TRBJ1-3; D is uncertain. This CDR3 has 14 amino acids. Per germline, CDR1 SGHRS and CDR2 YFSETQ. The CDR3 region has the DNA TGCGCCAGCAGCTTATCGGACGGTGGAGACACCATATATTTT. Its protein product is CASSLSDGGDTIYF.

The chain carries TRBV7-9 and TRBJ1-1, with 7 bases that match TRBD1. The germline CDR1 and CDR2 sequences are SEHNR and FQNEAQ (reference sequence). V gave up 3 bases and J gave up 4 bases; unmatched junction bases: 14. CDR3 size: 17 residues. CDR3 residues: CASSFWGTGEEGTEAFF. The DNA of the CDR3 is TGTGCCAGCAGCTTTTGGGGTACAGGGGAAGAAGGCACTGAAGCTTTCTTT.

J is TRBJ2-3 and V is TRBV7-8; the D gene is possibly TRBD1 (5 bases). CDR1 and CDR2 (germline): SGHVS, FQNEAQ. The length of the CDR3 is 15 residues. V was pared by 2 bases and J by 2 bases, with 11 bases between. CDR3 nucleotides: TGTGCCAGCAGCTTAACTCAGGGATTCACAGATACGCAGTATTTT. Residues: CASSLTQGFTDTQYF.

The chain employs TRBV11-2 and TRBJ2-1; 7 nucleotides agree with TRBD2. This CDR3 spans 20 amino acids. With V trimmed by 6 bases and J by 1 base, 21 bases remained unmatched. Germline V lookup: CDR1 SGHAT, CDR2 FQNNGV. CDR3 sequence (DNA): TGTGCCAGCAGGGGGTTTAACCGGCCTGACGCGGGGGAATCCTACAATGAGCAGTTCTTC. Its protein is CASRGFNRPDAGESYNEQFF.

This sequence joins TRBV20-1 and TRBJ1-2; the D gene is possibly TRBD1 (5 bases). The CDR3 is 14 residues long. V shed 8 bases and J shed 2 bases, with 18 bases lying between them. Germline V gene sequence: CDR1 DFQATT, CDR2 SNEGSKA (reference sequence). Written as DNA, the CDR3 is TGCAGTTCCGTTGACTACCGGGACAACTATGGCTACACCTTC. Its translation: CSSVDYRDNYGYTF.

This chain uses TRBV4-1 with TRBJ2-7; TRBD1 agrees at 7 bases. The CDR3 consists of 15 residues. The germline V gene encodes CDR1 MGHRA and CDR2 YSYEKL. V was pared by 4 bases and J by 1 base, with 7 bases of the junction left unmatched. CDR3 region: CASSLGQDGSYEQYF. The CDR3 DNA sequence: TGCGCCAGCAGCCTTGGACAGGACGGGTCCTACGAGCAGTACTTC.

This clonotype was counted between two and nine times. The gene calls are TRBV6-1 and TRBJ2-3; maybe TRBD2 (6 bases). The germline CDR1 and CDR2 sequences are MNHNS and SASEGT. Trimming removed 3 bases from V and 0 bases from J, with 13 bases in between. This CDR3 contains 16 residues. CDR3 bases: TGTGCCAGCAGTGATAATGCGGGGACCAGCACAGATACGCAGTATTTT. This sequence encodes CASSDNAGTSTDTQYF.

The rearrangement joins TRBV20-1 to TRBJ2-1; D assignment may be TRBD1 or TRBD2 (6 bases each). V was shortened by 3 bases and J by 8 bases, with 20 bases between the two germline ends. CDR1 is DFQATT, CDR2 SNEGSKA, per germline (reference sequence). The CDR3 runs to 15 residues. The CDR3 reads CSARRGFRENDEQFF. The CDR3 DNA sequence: TGCAGTGCTAGGAGGGGGTTCCGGGAGAACGATGAGCAGTTCTTC.

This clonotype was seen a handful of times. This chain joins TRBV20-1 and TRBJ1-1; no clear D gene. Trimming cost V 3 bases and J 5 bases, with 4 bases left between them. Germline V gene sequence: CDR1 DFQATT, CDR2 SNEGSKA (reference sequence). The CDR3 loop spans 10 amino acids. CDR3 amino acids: CSARATEAFF. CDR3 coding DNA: TGCAGTGCTAGGGCGACTGAAGCTTTCTTT.

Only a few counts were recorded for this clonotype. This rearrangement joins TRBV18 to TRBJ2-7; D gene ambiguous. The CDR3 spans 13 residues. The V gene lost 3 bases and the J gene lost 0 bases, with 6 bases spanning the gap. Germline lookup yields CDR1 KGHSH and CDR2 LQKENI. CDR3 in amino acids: CASSPVSSYEQYF. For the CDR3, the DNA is TGTGCCAGCTCACCCGTCAGCTCCTACGAGCAGTACTTC.

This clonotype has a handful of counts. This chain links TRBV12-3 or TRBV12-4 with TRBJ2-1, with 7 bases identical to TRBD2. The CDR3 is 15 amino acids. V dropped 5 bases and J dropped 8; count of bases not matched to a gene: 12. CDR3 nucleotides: TGTGCCAGCAGTCCCGATGGGAGGGCCTTTGATGAGCAGTTCTTC. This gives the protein CASSPDGRAFDEQFF.

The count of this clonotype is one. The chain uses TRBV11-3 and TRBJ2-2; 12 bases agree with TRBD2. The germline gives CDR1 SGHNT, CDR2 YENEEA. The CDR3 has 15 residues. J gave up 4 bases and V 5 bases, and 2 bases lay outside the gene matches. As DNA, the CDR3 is TGTGCCAGCAGCCTAGCGGGAGGGATCACCGGGGAGCTGTTTTTT. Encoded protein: CASSLAGGITGELFF.

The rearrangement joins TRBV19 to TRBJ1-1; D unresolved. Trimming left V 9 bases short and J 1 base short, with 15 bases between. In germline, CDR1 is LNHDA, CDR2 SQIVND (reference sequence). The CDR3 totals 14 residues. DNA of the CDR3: TGTGCCAGCTATGGAGGGCTTCCGAACACTGAAGCTTTCTTT. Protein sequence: CASYGGLPNTEAFF. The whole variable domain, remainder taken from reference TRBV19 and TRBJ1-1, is DGGITQSPKYLFRKEGQNVTLSCEQNLNHDAMYWYRQDPGQGLRLIYYSQIVNDFQKGDIAEGYSVSREKKESFPLTVTSAQKNPTAFYLCASYGGLPNTEAFFGQGTRLTVV.

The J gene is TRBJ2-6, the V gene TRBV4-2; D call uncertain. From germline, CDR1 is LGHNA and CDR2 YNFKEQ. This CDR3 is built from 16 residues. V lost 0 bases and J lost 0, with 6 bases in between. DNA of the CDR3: TGTGCCAGCAGCCAAGATAGGCACTCTGGGGCCAACGTCCTGACTTTC. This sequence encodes CASSQDRHSGANVLTF.

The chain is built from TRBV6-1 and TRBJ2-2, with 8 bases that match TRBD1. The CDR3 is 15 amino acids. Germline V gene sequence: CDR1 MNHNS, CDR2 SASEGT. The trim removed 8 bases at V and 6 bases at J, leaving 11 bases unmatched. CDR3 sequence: CASDRGQAYPGELFF. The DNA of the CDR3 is TGTGCCAGCGACCGGGGACAGGCCTACCCCGGGGAGCTGTTTTTT.

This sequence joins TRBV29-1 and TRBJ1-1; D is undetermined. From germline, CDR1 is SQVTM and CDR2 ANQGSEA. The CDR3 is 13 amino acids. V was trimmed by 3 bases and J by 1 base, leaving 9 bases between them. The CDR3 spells CSVDKGTNTEAFF. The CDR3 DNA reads TGCAGCGTTGACAAGGGTACGAACACTGAAGCTTTCTTT.

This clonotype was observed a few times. CDR3 sequence: CSASAGGWSTQYF. The DNA of the CDR3 is TGCAGTGCGTCAGCGGGGGGATGGAGTACGCAGTATTTT. The rearrangement uses TRBV20-1 and TRBJ2-3; 9 bases match TRBD2. The length of the CDR3 is 13 residues. J gave up 8 bases and V 6 bases, and 9 bases lay outside the gene matches. The germline CDR1 and CDR2 sequences are DFQATT and SNEGSKA (reference sequence).

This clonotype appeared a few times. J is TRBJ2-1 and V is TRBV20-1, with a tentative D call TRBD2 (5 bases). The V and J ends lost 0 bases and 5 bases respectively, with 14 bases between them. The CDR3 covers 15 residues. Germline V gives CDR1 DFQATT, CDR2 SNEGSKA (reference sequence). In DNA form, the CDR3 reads TGCAGTGCTAGAGATTTCGGGGTAACCAACAATGAGCAGTTCTTC. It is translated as CSARDFGVTNNEQFF.

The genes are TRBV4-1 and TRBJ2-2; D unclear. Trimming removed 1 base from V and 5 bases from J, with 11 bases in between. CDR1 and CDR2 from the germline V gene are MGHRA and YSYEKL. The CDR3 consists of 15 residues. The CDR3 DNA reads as TGCGCCAGCAGCCAAGCCCCTAGGGTAACCGGGGAGCTGTTTTTT. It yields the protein CASSQAPRVTGELFF.

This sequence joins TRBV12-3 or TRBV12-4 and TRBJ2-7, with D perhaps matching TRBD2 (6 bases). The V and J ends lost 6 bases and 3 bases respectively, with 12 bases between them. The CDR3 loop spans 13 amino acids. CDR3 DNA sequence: TGTGCCAGCAGGGAGGGCGTTTACTACGAGCAGTACTTC. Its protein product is CASREGVYYEQYF.

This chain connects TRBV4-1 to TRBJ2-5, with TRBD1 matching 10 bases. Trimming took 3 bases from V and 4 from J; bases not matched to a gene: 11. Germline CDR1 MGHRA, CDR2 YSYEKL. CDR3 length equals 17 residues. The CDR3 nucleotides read TGCGCCAGCAGCCACGATTCTCGGACAGGGGGTAGAGAGACCCAGTACTTC. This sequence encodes CASSHDSRTGGRETQYF.

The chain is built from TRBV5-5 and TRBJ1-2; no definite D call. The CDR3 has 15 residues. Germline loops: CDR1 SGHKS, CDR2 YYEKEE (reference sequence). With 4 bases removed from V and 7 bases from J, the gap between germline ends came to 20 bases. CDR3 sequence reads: CASSLDRVRMGGYTF. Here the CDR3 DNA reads TGTGCCAGCAGCCTGGACCGGGTCCGGATGGGTGGCTACACCTTC. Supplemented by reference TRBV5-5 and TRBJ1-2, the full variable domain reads DAGVTQSPTHLIKTRGQQVTLRCSPISGHKSVSWYQQVLGQGPQFIFQYYEKEERGRGNFPDRFSARQFPNYSSELNVNALLLGDSALYLCASSLDRVRMGGYTFGSGTRLTVV.

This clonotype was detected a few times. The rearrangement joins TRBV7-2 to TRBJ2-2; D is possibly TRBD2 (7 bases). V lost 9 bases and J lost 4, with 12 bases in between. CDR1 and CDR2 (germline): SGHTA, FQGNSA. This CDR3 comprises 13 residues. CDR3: CARGGGATGELFF. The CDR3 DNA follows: TGTGCCAGAGGGGGGGGTGCCACCGGGGAGCTGTTTTTT.

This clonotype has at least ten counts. The CDR3 protein is CGFQEQGITGELFF. In nucleotides, the CDR3 is TGCGGATTCCAGGAGCAGGGAATCACCGGGGAGCTGTTTTTT. The chain recombines TRBV29-1 with TRBJ2-2, with D tentatively TRBD1 (5 bases). CDR1 and CDR2 from the germline V gene are SQVTM and ANQGSEA. CDR3 length equals 14 residues.